This T cell receptor beta chain appears in the sequencing data of a study of glioma-infiltrating T cells. Study results and limitations: Only very few CDR3 sequences appeared in both tissue and blood. Gliomas, especially low-grade, showed above-expected tissue-blood divergence; non-neoplastic patients showed below.

The CDR3 is 14 amino acids. Germline V gives CDR1 MNHEY, CDR2 SVGAGI. The germline V and J ends were trimmed by 6 bases and 0 bases, with 9 bases remaining between them. TCR alpha and beta CDR3 regions were amplified from RNA using iRepertoire nested multiplex PCR. Tissue mRNA or PBMC total RNA, roughly 95-400 ng, went into one-step reverse transcription and amplification. TCRdb analysed the multiplex PCR reads with MiXCR anew, one entry per CDR3 protein. The sample yields some 4,200 distinct CDR3 sequences, about nine tenths seen once. To note about this clonotype: Its antigen remains unknown. This beta chain is off target for a library built for alpha chains, so its abundance means little.

The source is a human donor with low-grade glioma or glioblastoma, undergoing nonglioma brain surgery, or in good health (not recorded which). The J gene is TRBJ2-1, the V gene TRBV6-5, with D perhaps TRBD2 (5 bases). Material for sequencing was glioma tissue, nonneoplastic brain tissue, or PBMCs (not recorded which). CDR3 loop: CASRGLSSYNEQFF. CDR3 nucleotides: TGTGCCAGCAGAGGACTGTCCTCCTACAATGAGCAGTTCTTC.